This T cell receptor (beta chain) was recorded in a study of blood T cells in healthy people across ages. Findings and caveats of the study: Unknown CMV status may confound age-related changes in expanded clones. Naive and antigen-experienced cells could not be conclusively compared, given unsorted PBMCs.

After removal of 4 bases from V and 0 bases from J, the junction contained 7 bases not matched to a gene. CDR1 and CDR2 from the germline V gene are SGHRS and YFSETQ. The CDR3 has 15 residues. Isolation recovered at least 6 million PBMCs from every sample. Concerning this clonotype: What it binds is unknown.

Through a sample-barcoded 5' primer and a J-beta primer mix, a second PCR was run for about 6 to 11 cycles. TCRdb recomputed calls from the 5' RACE reads with MiXCR, one row per CDR3 protein. The sample carries about 1.8 million distinct CDR3 sequences, 40% to 55% recorded once. Source material: blood. The clonotype was recovered from a woman in her forties in good health. J is TRBJ2-7 and V is TRBV5-1; the match to TRBD1 covers 7 bases. CDR3 in DNA: TGCGCCAGCAGCATAAGGACAGGTCACTCCTACGAGCAGTACTTC. It yields the protein CASSIRTGHSYEQYF.